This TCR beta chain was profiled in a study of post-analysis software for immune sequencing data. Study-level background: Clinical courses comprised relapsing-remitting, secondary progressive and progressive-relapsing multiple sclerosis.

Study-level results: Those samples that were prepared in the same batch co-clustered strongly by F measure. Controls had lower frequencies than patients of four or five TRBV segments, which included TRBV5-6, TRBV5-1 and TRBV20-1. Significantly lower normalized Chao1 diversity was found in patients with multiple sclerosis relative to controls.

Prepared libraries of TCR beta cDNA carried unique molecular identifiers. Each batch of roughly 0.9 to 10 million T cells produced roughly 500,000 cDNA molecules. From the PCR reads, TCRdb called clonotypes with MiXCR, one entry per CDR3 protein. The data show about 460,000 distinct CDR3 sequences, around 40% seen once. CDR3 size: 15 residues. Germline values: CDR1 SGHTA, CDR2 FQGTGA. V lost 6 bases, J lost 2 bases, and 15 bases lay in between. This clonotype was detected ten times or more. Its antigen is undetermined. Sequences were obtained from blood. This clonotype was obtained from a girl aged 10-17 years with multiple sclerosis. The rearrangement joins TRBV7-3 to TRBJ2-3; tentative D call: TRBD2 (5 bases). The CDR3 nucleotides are TGTGCCAGCAGGGTCGACTCGGGGTACACAGATACGCAGTATTTT. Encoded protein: CASRVDSGYTDTQYF.